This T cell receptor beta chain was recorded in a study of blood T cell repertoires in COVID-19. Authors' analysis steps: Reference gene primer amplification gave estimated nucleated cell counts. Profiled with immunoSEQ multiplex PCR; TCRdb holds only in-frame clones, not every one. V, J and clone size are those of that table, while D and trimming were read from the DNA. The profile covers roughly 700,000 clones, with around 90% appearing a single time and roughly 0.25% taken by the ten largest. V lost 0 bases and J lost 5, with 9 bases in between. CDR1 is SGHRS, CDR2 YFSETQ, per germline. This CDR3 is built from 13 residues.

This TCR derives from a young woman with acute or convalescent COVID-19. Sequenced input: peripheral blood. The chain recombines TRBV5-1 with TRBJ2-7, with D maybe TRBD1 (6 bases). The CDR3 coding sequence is TGCGCCAGCAGCTTGGTCCCAGGGGACGAGCAGTACTTC. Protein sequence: CASSLVPGDEQYF.